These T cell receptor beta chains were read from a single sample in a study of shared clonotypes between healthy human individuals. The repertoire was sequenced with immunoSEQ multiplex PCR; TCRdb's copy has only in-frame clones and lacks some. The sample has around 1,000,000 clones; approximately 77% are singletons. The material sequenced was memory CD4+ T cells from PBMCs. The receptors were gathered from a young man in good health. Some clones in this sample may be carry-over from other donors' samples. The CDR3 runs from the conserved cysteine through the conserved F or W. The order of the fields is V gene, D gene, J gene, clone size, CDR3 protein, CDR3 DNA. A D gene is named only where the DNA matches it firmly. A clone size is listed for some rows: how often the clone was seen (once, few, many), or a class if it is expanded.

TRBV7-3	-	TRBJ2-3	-	CASSFGGNADTQYF	TGTGCCAGCAGCTTCGGCGGAAACGCAGATACGCAGTATTTT
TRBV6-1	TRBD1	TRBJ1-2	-	CASRVNYVTGAGYTF	TGTGCCAGCAGAGTAAATTATGTGACAGGGGCCGGCTACACCTTC
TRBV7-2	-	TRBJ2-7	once	CASSPLLGLEQYF	TGTGCCAGCAGCCCCTTACTGGGCCTTGAGCAGTACTTC
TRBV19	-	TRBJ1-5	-	CASSIGPWSNQPQHF	TGTGCCAGTAGTATTGGGCCGTGGAGCAATCAGCCCCAGCATTTT
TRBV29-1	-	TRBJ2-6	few	CSVRQGANVLTF	TGCAGCGTTAGGCAGGGGGCCAACGTCCTGACTTTC
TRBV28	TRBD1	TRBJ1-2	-	CASSSPGTGNGYTF	TGTGCCAGCAGCTCACCCGGGACAGGGAATGGCTACACCTTC
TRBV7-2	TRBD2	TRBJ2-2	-	CASSSLAGGAGELFF	TGTGCCAGCAGCTCCTTAGCGGGAGGGGCCGGGGAGCTGTTTTTT
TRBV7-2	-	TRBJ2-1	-	CASSSGTLRDEQFF	TGTGCCAGCAGCTCCGGGACCCTTCGGGATGAGCAGTTCTTC
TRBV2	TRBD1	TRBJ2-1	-	CASSRGTGVDEQFF	TGTGCCAGCAGTCGAGGGACAGGGGTCGATGAGCAGTTCTTC
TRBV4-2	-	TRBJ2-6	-	CASSQEQGSGANVLTF	TGTGCCAGCAGCCAAGAACAGGGTTCTGGGGCCAACGTCCTGACTTTC
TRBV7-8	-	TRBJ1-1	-	CASRSDRALTEAFF	TGTGCCAGCAGAAGTGACCGGGCCCTCACTGAAGCTTTCTTT
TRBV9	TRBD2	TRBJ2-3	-	CASSVVGGRGDTQYF	TGTGCCAGCAGCGTAGTCGGCGGGAGGGGAGATACGCAGTATTTT
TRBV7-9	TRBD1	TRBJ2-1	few	CASSSRRDSSYNEQFF	TGTGCCAGCAGTTCTCGCCGGGACAGCTCCTACAATGAGCAGTTCTTC
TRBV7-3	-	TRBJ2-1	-	CASSLNGLAYNEQFF	TGTGCCAGCAGCTTGAATGGGCTAGCGTACAATGAGCAGTTCTTC
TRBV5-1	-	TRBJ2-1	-	CASKPPNRFDEQFF	TGCGCCAGCAAACCCCCGAACAGGTTCGATGAGCAGTTCTTC
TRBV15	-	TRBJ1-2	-	CATRQWSGSGYTF	TGTGCCACCCGCCAATGGTCAGGGTCCGGCTACACCTTC
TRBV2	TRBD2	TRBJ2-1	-	CASRRGTGGRASEQFF	TGTGCCAGCAGGCGGGGGACTGGCGGGAGGGCCAGTGAGCAGTTCTTC
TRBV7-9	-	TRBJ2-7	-	CASSAELYEQYF	TGTGCCAGCAGCGCAGAGTTGTACGAGCAGTACTTC
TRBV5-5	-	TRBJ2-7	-	CASSPTVGSMGVF	TGTGCCAGCAGCCCCACGGTGGGGTCGATGGGTGTCTTC
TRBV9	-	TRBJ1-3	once	CASSVEGGHGNTIYF	TGTGCCAGCAGCGTAGAGGGGGGACACGGAAACACCATATATTTT
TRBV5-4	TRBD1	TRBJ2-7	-	CASSLAGQGAYEQYF	TGTGCCAGCAGCTTGGCGGGACAGGGAGCCTACGAGCAGTACTTC
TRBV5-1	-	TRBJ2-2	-	CASQNRPGGRNTGELFF	TGCGCCAGCCAAAATAGACCGGGGGGCAGGAACACCGGGGAGCTGTTTTTT
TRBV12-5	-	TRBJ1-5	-	CASGLEAGQPQHF	TGTGCTAGTGGTTTGGAGGCTGGTCAGCCCCAGCATTTT
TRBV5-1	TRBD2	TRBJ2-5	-	CASSLGSGRAETQYF	TGCGCCAGCAGCTTGGGCAGCGGGAGGGCGGAGACCCAGTACTTC
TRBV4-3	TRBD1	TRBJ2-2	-	CASSQEKGATGELFF	TGCGCCAGCAGCCAAGAAAAGGGGGCCACCGGGGAGCTGTTTTTT
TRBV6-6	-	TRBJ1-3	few	CASKGGLLSGNTIYF	TGTGCCAGCAAGGGGGGGCTTCTCTCTGGAAACACCATATATTTT
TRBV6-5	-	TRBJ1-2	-	CASSTGTLGSYTF	TGTGCCAGCAGCACCGGGACCCTGGGGAGCTACACCTTC
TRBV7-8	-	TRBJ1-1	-	CASSPRDTLLNTEAFF	TGTGCCAGCAGCCCCCGGGACACCCTACTGAACACTGAAGCTTTCTTT
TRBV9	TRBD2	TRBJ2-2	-	CASSVVAGSTGELFF	TGTGCCAGCAGCGTGGTAGCGGGAAGCACCGGGGAGCTGTTTTTT
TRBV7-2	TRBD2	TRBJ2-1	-	CASSLTSGFSYNEQFF	TGTGCCAGCAGCTTGACTAGCGGATTCTCCTACAATGAGCAGTTCTTC
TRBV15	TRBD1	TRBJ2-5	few	CATSRLGDSYNQYF	TGTGCCACCAGCAGATTAGGGGACAGTTACAACCAGTACTTC
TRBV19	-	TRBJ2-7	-	CASSRDIAYEQYF	TGTGCCAGTAGTAGGGACATAGCCTACGAGCAGTACTTC
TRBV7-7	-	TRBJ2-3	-	CASSLGQVGTDTQYF	TGTGCCAGCAGCTTAGGGCAGGTTGGGACAGATACGCAGTATTTT
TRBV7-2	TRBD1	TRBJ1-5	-	CASSQRTGDQPQHF	TGTGCCAGCAGCCAACGGACAGGGGATCAGCCCCAGCATTTT
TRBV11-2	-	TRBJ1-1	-	CASSRLTLNTEAFF	TGTGCCAGCAGTCGACTGACCTTGAACACTGAAGCTTTCTTT
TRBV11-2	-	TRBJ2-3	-	CASSLMAGSDTQYF	TGTGCCAGCAGCTTAATGGCGGGATCAGATACGCAGTATTTT